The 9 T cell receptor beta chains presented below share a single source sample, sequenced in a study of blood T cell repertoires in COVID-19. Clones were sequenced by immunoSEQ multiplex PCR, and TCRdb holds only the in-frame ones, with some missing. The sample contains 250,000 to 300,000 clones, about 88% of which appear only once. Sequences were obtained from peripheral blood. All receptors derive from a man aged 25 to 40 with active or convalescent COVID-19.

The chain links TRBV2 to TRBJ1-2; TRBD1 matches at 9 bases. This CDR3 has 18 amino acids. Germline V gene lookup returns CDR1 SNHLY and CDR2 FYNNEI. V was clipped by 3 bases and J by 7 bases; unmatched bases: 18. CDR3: CASSETPGQGSVTGGYTF. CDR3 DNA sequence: TGTGCCAGCAGTGAGACTCCGGGACAGGGTTCTGTCACCGGTGGCTACACCTTC.

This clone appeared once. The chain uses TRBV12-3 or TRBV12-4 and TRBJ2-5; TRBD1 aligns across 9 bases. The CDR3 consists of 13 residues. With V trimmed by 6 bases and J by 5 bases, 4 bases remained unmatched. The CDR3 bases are TGTGCCAGCAGCCGGGACAGGGCTGAGACCCAGTACTTC. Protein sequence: CASSRDRAETQYF.

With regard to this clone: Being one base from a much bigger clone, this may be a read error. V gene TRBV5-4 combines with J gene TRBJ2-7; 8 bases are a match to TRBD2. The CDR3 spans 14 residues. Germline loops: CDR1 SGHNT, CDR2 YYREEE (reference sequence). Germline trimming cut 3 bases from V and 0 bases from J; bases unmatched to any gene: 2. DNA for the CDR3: TGTGCCAGCAGCTCCGGGACTAGCTCCTACGAGCAGTACTTC. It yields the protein CASSSGTSSYEQYF.

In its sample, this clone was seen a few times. In nucleotides, the CDR3 is TGTGCCAGCAGCTGGGGACAGGGATCGCTCAGTGGTCAGCCCCAGCATTTT. Amino acid sequence: CASSWGQGSLSGQPQHF. The chain is built from TRBV6-2 or TRBV6-3 and TRBJ1-5, with TRBD1 matching 9 bases. CDR1 MNHEY and CDR2 SVGEGT come from the germline V gene. The trim removed 6 bases at V and 6 bases at J, leaving 15 bases unmatched. This CDR3 has 17 residues.

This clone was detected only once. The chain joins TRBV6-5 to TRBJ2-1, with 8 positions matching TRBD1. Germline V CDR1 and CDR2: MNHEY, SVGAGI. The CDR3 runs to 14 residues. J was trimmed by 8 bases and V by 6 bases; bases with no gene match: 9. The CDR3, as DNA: TGTGCCAGCAGCTTAGGACAGGGACCGGATGAGCAGTTCTTC. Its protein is CASSLGQGPDEQFF.

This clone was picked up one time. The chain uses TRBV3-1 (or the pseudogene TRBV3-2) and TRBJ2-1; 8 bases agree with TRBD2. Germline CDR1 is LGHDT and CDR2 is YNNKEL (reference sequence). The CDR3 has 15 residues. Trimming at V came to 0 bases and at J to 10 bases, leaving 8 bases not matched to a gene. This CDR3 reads CASSQDLSGGREQFF. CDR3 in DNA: TGTGCCAGCAGCCAAGATTTGAGCGGGGGCAGGGAGCAGTTCTTC.

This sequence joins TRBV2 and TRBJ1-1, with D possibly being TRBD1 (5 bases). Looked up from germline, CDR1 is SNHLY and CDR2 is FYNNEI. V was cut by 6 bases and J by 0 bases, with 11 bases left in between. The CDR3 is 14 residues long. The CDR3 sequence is CASRVTELNTEAFF. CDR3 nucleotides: TGTGCCAGCAGGGTGACAGAGTTGAACACTGAAGCTTTCTTT.

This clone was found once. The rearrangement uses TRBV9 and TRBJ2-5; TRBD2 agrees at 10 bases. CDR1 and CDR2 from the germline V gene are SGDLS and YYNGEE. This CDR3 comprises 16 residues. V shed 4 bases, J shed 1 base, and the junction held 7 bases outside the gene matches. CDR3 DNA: TGTGCCAGCAGCCCAAGCGGGGGGGCGTCCCAAGAGACCCAGTACTTC. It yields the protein CASSPSGGASQETQYF.

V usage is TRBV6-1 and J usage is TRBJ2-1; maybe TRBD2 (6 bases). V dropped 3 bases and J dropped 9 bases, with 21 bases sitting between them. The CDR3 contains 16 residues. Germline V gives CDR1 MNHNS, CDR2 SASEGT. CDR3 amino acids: CASSEPPGTGNSEQFF. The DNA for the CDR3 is TGTGCCAGCAGTGAGCCCCCCGGGACTGGGAATAGTGAGCAGTTCTTC.